The rows below give T cell receptor beta chains drawn from one sample of a study of blood T cells in healthy people across ages. TCRdb passed the 5' RACE reads through MiXCR, listing each CDR3 protein once. Of 1.5 million to 2 million distinct CDR3 sequences listed, roughly 27% are singletons. Sequencing was performed on blood. The receptors here all came from a woman in her twenties or thirties in good health. Both conserved end residues are part of each CDR3. D genes are given only for firm matches. Rows give clone size only sometimes, using once, few, many, or a class for an expanded clone.

d_call,j_call,v_call,clone_size,cdr3_nt,cdr3_aa
TRBD1,TRBJ1-2,TRBV6-5,many,TGTGCCAGCAGTCAAGACAGGGCAGAAATCTATGGCTACACCTTC,CASSQDRAEIYGYTF
NA,TRBJ1-6,TRBV4-1,NA,TGCGCCAGCAGCCAGGGTCTGGCGTATTCCTATAATTCACCCCTCCACTTT,CASSQGLAYSYNSPLHF
TRBD1,TRBJ2-5,TRBV7-2,many,TGTGCCAGCAGCTTGACAGGGGGGTTTCGGGAGACCCAGTACTTC,CASSLTGGFRETQYF
NA,TRBJ1-2,TRBV12-3/TRBV12-4,many,TGTGCCAGCAGCCAGGGTTCAGGAGATAACTATGGCTACACCTTC,CASSQGSGDNYGYTF
TRBD2,TRBJ2-1,TRBV6-2/TRBV6-3,many,TGTGCCAGCAGTCCCCTCTTTGGTAGCGGGACGAGCTCCTACAATGAGCAGTTCTTC,CASSPLFGSGTSSYNEQFF
TRBD2,TRBJ2-1,TRBV7-3,few,TGTGCCAGCAGCTCCGACATAGCGGGGGCCCCCTACAATGAGCAGTTCTTC,CASSSDIAGAPYNEQFF
TRBD1,TRBJ1-1,TRBV7-2,NA,TGTGCCAGCAGCTTCTACAGGGGAGGAGACACTGAAGCTTTCTTT,CASSFYRGGDTEAFF
NA,TRBJ2-7,TRBV5-1,NA,TGCGCCAGCAGCTTGAGGGGGGGACAGAGCTCCTACGAGCAGTACTTC,CASSLRGGQSSYEQYF
TRBD2,TRBJ2-3,TRBV12-3/TRBV12-4,NA,TGTGCCAGCAGGCAGACTAGCGGGAGGGAAGATACGCAGTATTTT,CASRQTSGREDTQYF
NA,TRBJ1-1,TRBV18,few,TGTGCCAGCTCACCCGCAGTCATGAACACTGAAGCTTTCTTT,CASSPAVMNTEAFF
NA,TRBJ2-4,TRBV7-9,NA,TGTGCCAGCAGAACCCGTTTACGAGCCAAAAACATTCAGTACTTC,CASRTRLRAKNIQYF
NA,TRBJ2-1,TRBV5-6,NA,TGTGCCAGCAGCCCCCGTTTAGCAAACAATGAGCAGTTCTTC,CASSPRLANNEQFF
NA,TRBJ2-3,TRBV5-1,few,TGCGCCAGCAGCTTGGGAAGGGTTGACGATACGCAGTATTTT,CASSLGRVDDTQYF
TRBD2,TRBJ2-1,TRBV5-1,few,TGCGCCAGCAGCTTCACAGCGGGGGGTAGTGAGCAGTTCTTC,CASSFTAGGSEQFF
TRBD2,TRBJ2-7,TRBV5-1,NA,TGCACCAGCAGCTCAACGGGGGGGGCGCACGAGCAGTACTTC,CTSSSTGGAHEQYF
NA,TRBJ2-7,TRBV28,NA,TGTGCCATCACAAGGGGTAGGGAGCAGTACTTC,CAITRGREQYF
NA,TRBJ1-2,TRBV6-2/TRBV6-3,few,TGTGCCAGCAGACCGTCCAGCTATGGCTACACCTTC,CASRPSSYGYTF
TRBD2,TRBJ2-7,TRBV12-3/TRBV12-4,NA,TGTGCCAGCAGTTCAGGGACTAGCGGATACTACGAGCAGTACTTC,CASSSGTSGYYEQYF
NA,TRBJ2-5,TRBV20-1,many,TGCAGTGCTAGACGGTGGGAGGCCCAGTACTTC,CSARRWEAQYF
NA,TRBJ1-1,TRBV29-1,NA,TGCAGCGCCGCACCGTTGGGGGGAGCTTTCTTT,CSAAPLGGAFF
NA,TRBJ1-2,TRBV20-1,NA,TGCAGTGCTAGAGACTACCGAGGGGGGGGTGGCTACACCTTC,CSARDYRGGGGYTF
TRBD1,TRBJ2-7,TRBV6-5,few,TGTGCCAGCAGTTACACGTCTGTGCCCGGACAGGGGGCCTACGAGCAGTACTTC,CASSYTSVPGQGAYEQYF
TRBD1,TRBJ2-7,TRBV10-1,few,TGCGCCAGCAGTGACCCGACAGGGCCCACCGCAACGGAGCAGTACTTC,CASSDPTGPTATEQYF
TRBD1,TRBJ1-2,TRBV19,few,TGTGCCAGTACCGGGACAGGGCGCTATGGCTACACCTTC,CASTGTGRYGYTF
NA,TRBJ2-7,TRBV21-1,NA,TGTGCCAGCAGCAAAGAGTACTACGAGCAGTACTTC,CASSKEYYEQYF
TRBD2,TRBJ2-7,TRBV27,NA,TGTGCCAGCAGGCTAGCGGGGGTAGGTCGTGACGAGCAGTACTTC,CASRLAGVGRDEQYF
TRBD2,TRBJ2-1,TRBV5-1,NA,TGCGCCAGCAGCCTCCTTTTGGGGCTAGCGGGAACTGAGCAGTTCTTC,CASSLLLGLAGTEQFF
NA,TRBJ2-5,TRBV6-1,many,TGTGCCACCGAGAGGGGAGAGACCCAGTACTTC,CATERGETQYF
NA,TRBJ2-5,TRBV4-3,many,TGCGCCAGCAGCCAAGATGGGGGAAAACAAGAGACCCAGTACTTC,CASSQDGGKQETQYF
NA,TRBJ2-3,TRBV19,few,TGTGCCAGTAGAGCGGATCCTAGCACAGATACGCAGTATTTT,CASRADPSTDTQYF
NA,TRBJ1-2,TRBV5-1,NA,TGCGCCAGCAGCCCTGGACAGAGCTTAACTAACTATGGCTACACCTTC,CASSPGQSLTNYGYTF
TRBD1,TRBJ1-1,TRBV20-1,NA,TGCAGTGCTAGGCAGGGGGCCGCCGTCACTGAAGCTTTCTTT,CSARQGAAVTEAFF
NA,TRBJ1-5,TRBV4-1,few,TGCGCCAGCAGCCAAGTCACTGGGTCCGATCAGCCCCAGCATTTT,CASSQVTGSDQPQHF
TRBD2,TRBJ2-1,TRBV24-1,NA,TGTGCCACCAGTTACCCCTCCAGCGGGGGGGCTTATGAGCAGTTCTTC,CATSYPSSGGAYEQFF
NA,TRBJ1-2,TRBV7-9,NA,TGTGCCAGCAGCCTGGACCCCGTGGGTGGCTACACCTTC,CASSLDPVGGYTF
NA,TRBJ2-7,TRBV4-1,few,TGCGCCAGCAGCCAAGTCGCAGGGGCGCCCCTCTCCTACGAGCAGTACTTC,CASSQVAGAPLSYEQYF
TRBD2,TRBJ2-1,TRBV6-6,NA,TGTGCCAGCAGTTACAGAGAGACTAGCGGATATGAGCAGTTCTTC,CASSYRETSGYEQFF
NA,TRBJ2-5,TRBV4-3,NA,TGCGCCAGCAGCCAAGCTGACGTAGGACTCGTCGAAGAGACCCAGTACTTC,CASSQADVGLVEETQYF
NA,TRBJ2-5,TRBV20-1,once,TGCAGTGCCCCCGCAGAGACCCAGTACTTC,CSAPAETQYF
TRBD2,TRBJ2-4,TRBV9,NA,TGTGCCAGCAGCGGCCCAAGCGGGGGGGGGCACAAAAACATTCAGTACTTC,CASSGPSGGGHKNIQYF
NA,TRBJ1-6,TRBV7-3,NA,TGTGCCAGCAGCTTAAACGGGAGGGATAATTCACCCCTCCACTTT,CASSLNGRDNSPLHF
TRBD2,TRBJ2-1,TRBV28,few,TGTGCCAGCAGTTTCTCCTGGCGGGGGAAAAACAATGAGCAGTTCTTC,CASSFSWRGKNNEQFF
TRBD1,TRBJ2-1,TRBV5-1,NA,TGCGCCAGCAGCCTGGAACGAACAGGGGGCCTAGGCGATGAGCAGTTCTTC,CASSLERTGGLGDEQFF
TRBD1,TRBJ2-1,TRBV11-1,NA,TGTGCCAGCAGCTCCGGGACAGGGGGTCGGCGGGGGTCTTACAATGAGCAGTTCTTC,CASSSGTGGRRGSYNEQFF
NA,TRBJ2-5,TRBV3-1,NA,TGTGCCAGCAGCCAACACGGACAAGAAGAGACCCAGTACTTC,CASSQHGQEETQYF
TRBD1,TRBJ2-1,TRBV12-3/TRBV12-4,NA,TGTGCCAGCAGTGCCGCCGGGACAGGGGTCTACAATGAGCAGTTCTTC,CASSAAGTGVYNEQFF
TRBD1,TRBJ1-5,TRBV29-1,many,TGCAGCGTTTCCCAGGGGGCCAATCAGCCCCAGCATTTT,CSVSQGANQPQHF
NA,TRBJ1-1,TRBV6-5,NA,TGTGCCAGCAGCAGGGCTAGGGCTGAAGCTTTCTTT,CASSRARAEAFF
NA,TRBJ1-6,TRBV4-2,NA,TGTGCCGGCAGCCAAGATTTTTCACCCCTCCACTTT,CAGSQDFSPLHF
NA,TRBJ2-7,TRBV29-1,NA,TGCAGCGTTGTTGGGGTCGTAAAGATCTACGAGCAGTACTTC,CSVVGVVKIYEQYF